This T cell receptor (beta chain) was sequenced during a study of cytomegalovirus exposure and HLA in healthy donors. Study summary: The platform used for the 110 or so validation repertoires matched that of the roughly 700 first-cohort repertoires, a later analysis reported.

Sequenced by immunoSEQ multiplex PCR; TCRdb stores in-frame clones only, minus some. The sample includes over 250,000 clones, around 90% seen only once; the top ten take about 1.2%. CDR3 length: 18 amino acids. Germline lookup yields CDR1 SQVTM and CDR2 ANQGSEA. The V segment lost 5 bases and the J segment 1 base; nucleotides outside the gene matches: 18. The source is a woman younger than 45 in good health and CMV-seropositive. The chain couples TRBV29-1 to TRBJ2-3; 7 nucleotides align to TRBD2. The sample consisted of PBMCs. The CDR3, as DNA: TGCAGCGTTATCTGGATTGATAGGCGGGAGCCTGGCACAGATACGCAGTATTTT. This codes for CSVIWIDRREPGTDTQYF.